Here is one T cell receptor beta chain with its context. Under the authors' procedure: Counts of nucleated cells, estimated from reference gene primer amplification, were obtained. The table came from immunoSEQ multiplex PCR; TCRdb's copy has only in-frame clones and leaves some out. From that table come the V and J calls and clone size; the DNA was used to work out D and trimming. The table has about 210,000 clones, approximately 84% seen once. The source of the sample is a study of blood T cell repertoires in COVID-19. Study information: The origin of the acute and convalescent COVID-19 samples was the United States, Italy and Spain. Sample material is recorded as cDNA or gDNA derived from T cells, B-cell-depleted T cells, or PBMCs.

Sequencing was carried out using peripheral blood. The sequence was collected from a woman older than 75 with COVID-19, enrolled during active disease.

CDR3 region: CASRSNEKLFF. DNA for the CDR3: TGTGCCTCACGGTCTAATGAAAAACTGTTTTTT. The chain recombines TRBV28 with TRBJ1-4, with unresolved D. Between the trimmed V and J ends, which lost 11 bases and 3 bases, there was a span of 7 bases. Germline V CDR1 and CDR2: MDHEN, SYDVKM. CDR3 length: 11 residues.